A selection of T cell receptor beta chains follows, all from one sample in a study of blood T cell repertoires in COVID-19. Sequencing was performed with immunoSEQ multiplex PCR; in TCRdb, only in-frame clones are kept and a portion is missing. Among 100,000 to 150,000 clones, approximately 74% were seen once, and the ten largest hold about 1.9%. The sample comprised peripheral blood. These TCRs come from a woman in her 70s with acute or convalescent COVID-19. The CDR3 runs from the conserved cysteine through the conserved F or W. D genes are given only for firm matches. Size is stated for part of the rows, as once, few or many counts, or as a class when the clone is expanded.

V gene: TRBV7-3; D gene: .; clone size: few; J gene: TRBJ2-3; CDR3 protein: CASSPPGSDTQYF; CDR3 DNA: TGTGCCAGCAGCCCCCCCGGGTCAGATACGCAGTATTTT
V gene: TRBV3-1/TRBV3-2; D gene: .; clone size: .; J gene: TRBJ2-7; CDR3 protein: CASSQDYGGREQYF; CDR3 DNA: TGTGCCAGCAGCCAAGATTACGGGGGGCGGGAGCAGTACTTC
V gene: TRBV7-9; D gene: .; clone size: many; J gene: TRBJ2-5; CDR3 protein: CASSLVQGGSATQYF; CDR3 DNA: TGTGCCAGCAGCTTAGTTCAGGGGGGTTCAGCGACCCAGTACTTC
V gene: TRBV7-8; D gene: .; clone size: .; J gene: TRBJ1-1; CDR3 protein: CASSLIGSTEAFF; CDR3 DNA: TGTGCCAGCAGCTTAATTGGTAGCACTGAAGCTTTCTTT
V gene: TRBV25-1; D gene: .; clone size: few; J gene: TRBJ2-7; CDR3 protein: CASSGVGNYEQYF; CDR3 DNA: TGTGCCAGCAGCGGGGTTGGAAACTACGAGCAGTACTTC
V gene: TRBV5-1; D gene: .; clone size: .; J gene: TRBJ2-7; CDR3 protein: CASSLVTDTYEQYF; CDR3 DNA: TGCGCCAGCAGCTTGGTGACAGATACTTACGAGCAGTACTTC
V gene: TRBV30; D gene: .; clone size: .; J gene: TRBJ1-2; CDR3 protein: CAWGGQLNYYGYTF; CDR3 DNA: TGTGCCTGGGGTGGACAGCTTAATTACTATGGCTACACCTTC
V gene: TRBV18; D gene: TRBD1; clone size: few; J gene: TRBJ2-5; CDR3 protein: CASSRGTGMLETQYF; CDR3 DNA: TGTGCCAGCTCCCGGGGGACAGGGATGTTGGAGACCCAGTACTTC
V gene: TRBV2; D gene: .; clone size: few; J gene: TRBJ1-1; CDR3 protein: CASSEVRDTEAFF; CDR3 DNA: TGTGCCAGCAGTGAGGTCAGGGACACTGAAGCTTTCTTT
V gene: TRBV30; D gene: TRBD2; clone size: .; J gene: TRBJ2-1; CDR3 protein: CAWSVTSGSPFF; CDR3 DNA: TGTGCCTGGAGTGTGACTAGCGGGAGCCCGTTCTTC
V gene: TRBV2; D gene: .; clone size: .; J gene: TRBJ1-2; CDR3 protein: CASTPRTATSYGYTF; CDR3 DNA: TGTGCCAGCACCCCCCGGACAGCAACTAGCTATGGCTACACCTTC
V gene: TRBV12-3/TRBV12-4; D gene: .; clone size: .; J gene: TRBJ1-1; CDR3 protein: CASSPRETEAFF; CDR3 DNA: TGTGCCAGCAGTCCCCGCGAGACTGAAGCTTTCTTT
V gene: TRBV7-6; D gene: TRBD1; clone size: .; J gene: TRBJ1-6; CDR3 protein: CASSPGTGGQSYNSPLHF; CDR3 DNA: TGTGCCAGCAGCCCCGGGACAGGGGGCCAATCCTATAATTCACCCCTCCACTTT
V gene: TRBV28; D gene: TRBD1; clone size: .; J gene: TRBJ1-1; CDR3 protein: CASSSHRGRWTEAFF; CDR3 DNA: TGTGCCAGCAGTTCTCACAGGGGGCGGTGGACTGAAGCTTTCTTT
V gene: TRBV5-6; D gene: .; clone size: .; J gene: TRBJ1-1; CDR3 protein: CASSLEVSRVAEAFF; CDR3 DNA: TGTGCCAGCAGCTTGGAGGTGAGCAGGGTCGCTGAAGCTTTCTTT
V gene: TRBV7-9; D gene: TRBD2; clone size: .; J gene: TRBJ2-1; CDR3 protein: CASSLGTLAGGPVNEQFF; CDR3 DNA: TGTGCCAGCAGCTTAGGGACCTTAGCGGGAGGGCCGGTCAATGAGCAGTTCTTC
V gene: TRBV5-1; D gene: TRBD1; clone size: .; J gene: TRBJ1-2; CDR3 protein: CASSDFRDRDYGYTF; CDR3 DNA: TGCGCCAGCAGTGATTTTAGAGACAGGGACTATGGCTACACCTTC
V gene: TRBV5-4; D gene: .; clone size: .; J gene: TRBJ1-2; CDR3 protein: CASSLNRDNYGYTF; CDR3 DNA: TGTGCCAGCAGCTTGAACAGGGATAACTATGGCTACACCTTC
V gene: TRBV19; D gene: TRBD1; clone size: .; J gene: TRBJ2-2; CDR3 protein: CASRGTGFTGELFF; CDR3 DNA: TGTGCCAGTAGGGGGACAGGGTTCACCGGGGAGCTGTTTTTT
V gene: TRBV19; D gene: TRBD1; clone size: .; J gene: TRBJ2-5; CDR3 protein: CASRGTGVETQYF; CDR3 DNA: TGTGCCAGTAGAGGGACAGGAGTAGAGACCCAGTACTTC
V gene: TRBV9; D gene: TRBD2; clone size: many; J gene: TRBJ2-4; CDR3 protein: CASSVDPWEGAKNIQYF; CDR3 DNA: TGTGCCAGCAGCGTAGATCCCTGGGAGGGAGCCAAAAACATTCAGTACTTC
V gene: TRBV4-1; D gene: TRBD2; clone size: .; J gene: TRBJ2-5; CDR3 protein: CASSQGFSSGRLETQYF; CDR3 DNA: TGCGCCAGCAGCCAAGGCTTCTCAAGCGGGAGACTGGAGACCCAGTACTTC
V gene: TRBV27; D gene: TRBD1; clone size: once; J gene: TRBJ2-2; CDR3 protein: CASRPRQGETGELFF; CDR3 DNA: TGTGCCAGCAGACCCAGACAGGGTGAAACCGGGGAGCTGTTTTTT
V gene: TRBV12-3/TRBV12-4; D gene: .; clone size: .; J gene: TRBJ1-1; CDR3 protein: CASTLRGRTEAFF; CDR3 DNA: TGTGCCAGCACGTTGCGGGGGCGCACTGAAGCTTTCTTT
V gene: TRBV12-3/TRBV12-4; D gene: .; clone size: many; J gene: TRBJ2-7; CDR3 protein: CASSFEGRREQYF; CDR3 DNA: TGTGCCAGCAGTTTTGAGGGCCGTCGAGAGCAGTACTTC
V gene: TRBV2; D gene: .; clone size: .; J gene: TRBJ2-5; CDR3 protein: CAQRRTGYQETQYF; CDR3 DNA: TGTGCCCAGCGTCGCACAGGGTACCAAGAGACCCAGTACTTC
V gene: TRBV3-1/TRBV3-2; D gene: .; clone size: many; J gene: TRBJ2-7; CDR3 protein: CASSQSIAEHYEQYF; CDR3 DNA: TGTGCCAGCAGCCAAAGCATAGCAGAACACTACGAGCAGTACTTC
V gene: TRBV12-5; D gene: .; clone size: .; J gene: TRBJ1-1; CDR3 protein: CASERGSNTEAFF; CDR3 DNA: TGTGCTAGTGAGAGGGGGTCGAACACTGAAGCTTTCTTT
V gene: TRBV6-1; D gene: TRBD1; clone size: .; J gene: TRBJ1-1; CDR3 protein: CASRHRDRVTEAFF; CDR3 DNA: TGTGCCAGCAGACACCGGGACAGGGTGACTGAAGCTTTCTTT
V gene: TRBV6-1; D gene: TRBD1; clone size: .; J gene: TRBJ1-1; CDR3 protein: CASSESDRGRNTEAFF; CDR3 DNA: TGTGCCAGCAGTGAATCGGACAGGGGTAGGAACACTGAAGCTTTCTTT
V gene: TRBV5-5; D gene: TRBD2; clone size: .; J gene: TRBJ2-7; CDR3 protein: CASSLVLAGAYEQYF; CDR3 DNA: TGTGCCAGCAGCTTGGTACTAGCGGGGGCCTACGAGCAGTACTTC
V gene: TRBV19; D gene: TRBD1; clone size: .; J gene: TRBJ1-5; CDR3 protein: CASSIRDRGPFRQPQHF; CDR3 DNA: TGTGCCAGTAGTATCCGGGACAGGGGGCCTTTTAGGCAGCCCCAGCATTTT
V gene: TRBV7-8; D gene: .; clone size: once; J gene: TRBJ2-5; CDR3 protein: CASSSGDAQYF; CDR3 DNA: TGTGCCAGCAGCTCCGGGGATGCCCAGTACTTC
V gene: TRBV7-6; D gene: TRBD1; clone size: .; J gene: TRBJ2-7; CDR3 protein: CASSLYVGTGYEQYF; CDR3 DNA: TGTGCCAGCAGCTTATATGTCGGGACAGGGTACGAGCAGTACTTC
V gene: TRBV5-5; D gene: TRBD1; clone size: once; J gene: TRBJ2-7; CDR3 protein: CASTVETGSSYEQYF; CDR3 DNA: TGTGCCAGCACGGTCGAGACAGGGAGCTCCTACGAGCAGTACTTC
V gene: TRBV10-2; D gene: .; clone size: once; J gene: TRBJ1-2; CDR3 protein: CASSDRVANYGYTF; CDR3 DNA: TGCGCCAGCAGTGACAGGGTAGCTAACTATGGCTACACCTTC
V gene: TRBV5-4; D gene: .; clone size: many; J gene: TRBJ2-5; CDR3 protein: CASSLGGQAETQYF; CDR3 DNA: TGTGCCAGCAGCTTGGGGGGACAAGCGGAGACCCAGTACTTC
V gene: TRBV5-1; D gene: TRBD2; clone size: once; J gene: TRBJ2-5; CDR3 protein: CASSLGGTSQQETQYF; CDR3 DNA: TGCGCCAGCAGCTTGGGAGGGACTAGCCAGCAAGAGACCCAGTACTTC
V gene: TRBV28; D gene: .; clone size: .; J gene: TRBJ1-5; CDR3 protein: CASRLGGAYSNQPQHF; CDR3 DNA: TGTGCCAGCAGACTTGGGGGGGCCTATAGCAATCAGCCCCAGCATTTT
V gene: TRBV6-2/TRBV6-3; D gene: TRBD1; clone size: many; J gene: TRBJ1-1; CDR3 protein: CASSYQTGGTFF; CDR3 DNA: TGTGCCAGCAGTTACCAAACAGGGGGAACTTTCTTT
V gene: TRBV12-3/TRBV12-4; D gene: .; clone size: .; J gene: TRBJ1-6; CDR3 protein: CASSLSPGAPLHF; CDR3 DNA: TGTGCCTCCTCTCTCTCGCCGGGGGCACCCCTCCACTTT
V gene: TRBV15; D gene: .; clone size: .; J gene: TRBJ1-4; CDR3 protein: CATSREGGEKLFF; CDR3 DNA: TGTGCCACCAGCAGAGAGGGGGGGGAAAAACTGTTTTTT
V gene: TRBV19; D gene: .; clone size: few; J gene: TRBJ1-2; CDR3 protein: CASSKKQDYGYTF; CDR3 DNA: TGTGCCAGTAGCAAGAAGCAGGACTATGGCTACACCTTC
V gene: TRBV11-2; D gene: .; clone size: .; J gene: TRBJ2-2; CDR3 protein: CASSFTRGYTGELFF; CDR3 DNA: TGTGCCAGCAGCTTTACAAGGGGATACACCGGGGAGCTGTTTTTT
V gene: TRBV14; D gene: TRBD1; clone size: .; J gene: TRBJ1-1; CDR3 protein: CASSLLRQGTAEAFF; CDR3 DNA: TGTGCCAGCAGCCTCCTACGACAGGGTACAGCTGAAGCTTTCTTT
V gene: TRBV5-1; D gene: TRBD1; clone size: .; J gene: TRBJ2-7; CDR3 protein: CASSLAGGTEQYF; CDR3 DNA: TGCGCCAGCAGCCTGGCAGGGGGTACCGAGCAGTACTTC
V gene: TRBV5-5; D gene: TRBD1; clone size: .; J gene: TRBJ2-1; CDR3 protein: CASSLTGTGYSYNEQFF; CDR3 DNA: TGTGCCAGCAGCTTGACCGGGACAGGGTACTCCTACAATGAGCAGTTCTTC
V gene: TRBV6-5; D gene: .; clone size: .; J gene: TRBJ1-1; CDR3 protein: CASSYYGEATEAFF; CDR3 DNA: TGTGCCAGCAGTTACTACGGGGAGGCCACTGAAGCTTTCTTT
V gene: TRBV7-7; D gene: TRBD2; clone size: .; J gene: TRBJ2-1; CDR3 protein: CASSPLAGSGNEQFF; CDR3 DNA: TGTGCTAGCAGCCCACTAGCGGGTTCAGGCAATGAGCAGTTCTTC
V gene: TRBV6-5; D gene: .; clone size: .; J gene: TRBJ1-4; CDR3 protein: CASSRADGPGEKLFF; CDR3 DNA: TGTGCCAGCAGCCGCGCCGACGGTCCGGGTGAAAAACTGTTTTTT
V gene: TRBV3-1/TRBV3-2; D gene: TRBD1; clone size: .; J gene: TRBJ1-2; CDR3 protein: CASRHTDRDYGYTF; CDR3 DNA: TGTGCCAGCAGACACACCGACAGGGACTATGGCTACACCTTC